These 20 T cell receptor beta chains share one sample of origin, sequenced in a study of cytomegalovirus exposure and HLA in healthy donors listed by TCRdb under 2017. The library was produced with the immunoSEQ multiplex PCR assay. TCRdb obtained this table from immuneACCESS and retained in-frame rearrangements with V and J assigned. These tables miss some clones; where compared with another copy, unresolved V genes account for less than half of the shortfall, and the remainder is unexplained. The sample contains about 98,000 clones, just under 95% of them found a single time. Approximately 0.91% of the sample lies in the top ten. Sequencing was performed on PBMCs. These receptors were obtained from a woman aged 18-29 years in good health and CMV-seronegative.

The chain uses TRBV30 and TRBJ1-1, with 7 nucleotides matching TRBD1. V shed 5 bases, J shed 6 bases, and the junction held 9 bases outside the gene matches. The CDR3 has 13 amino acids. CDR1 is GTSNPN and CDR2 is SVGIG in the germline V gene (reference sequence). Written as DNA, the CDR3 is TGTGCCTGGGCCTACGGGACAGTATCTGAAGCTTTCTTT. The encoded protein is CAWAYGTVSEAFF.

This clone has a single count. The J gene is TRBJ2-1, the V gene TRBV19; D is possibly TRBD2 (7 bases). The V and J ends lost 8 bases and 1 base respectively, with 18 bases between them. The CDR3 is made up of 16 amino acids. From germline, CDR1 is LNHDA and CDR2 SQIVND (reference sequence). The CDR3 loop is CASSTEGGGSYNEQFF. DNA of the CDR3: TGTGCCAGTTCTACGGAGGGGGGGGGATCCTACAATGAGCAGTTCTTC.

V gene TRBV10-3 combines with J gene TRBJ1-1; 7 nucleotides line up with TRBD1. Germline CDR1 and CDR2: ENHRY and SYGVKD. V was clipped by 8 bases and J by 4 bases; unmatched bases: 7. The CDR3 totals 13 residues. This CDR3 is CAISAGGTTEAFF. In DNA form, the CDR3 reads TGTGCCATCTCAGCAGGGGGGACCACTGAAGCTTTCTTT.

This rearrangement joins TRBV19 to TRBJ1-6; 7 bases are shared with TRBD1. CDR1 is LNHDA, CDR2 SQIVND, per germline (reference sequence). The length of the CDR3 is 15 residues. V was clipped by 6 bases and J by 9 bases; unmatched bases: 11. Written as DNA, the CDR3 is TGTGCCAGTAGCACGACAGGGCAGTTGGCTTCACCCCTCCACTTT. This gives the protein CASSTTGQLASPLHF.

This chain links TRBV5-4 with TRBJ2-3; 8 bases agree with TRBD2. This CDR3 comprises 16 residues. Germline V gene sequence: CDR1 SGHNT, CDR2 YYREEE (reference sequence). The ends lost 4 bases at V and 0 bases at J; junction bases unmatched: 7. This CDR3 reads CASSRSGSYSTDTQYF. The CDR3 DNA is TGTGCCAGCAGCCGCAGCGGGAGCTATAGCACAGATACGCAGTATTTT. The complete variable domain, with remaining parts taken from reference TRBV5-4 and TRBJ2-3, reads ETGVTQSPTHLIKTRGQQVTLRCSSQSGHNTVSWYQQALGQGPQFIFQYYREEENGRGNFPPRFSGLQFPNYSSELNVNALELDDSALYLCASSRSGSYSTDTQYFGPGTRLTVL.

The chain recombines TRBV18 with TRBJ2-7; 7 bases are shared with TRBD1. Germline assignment: CDR1 KGHSH and CDR2 LQKENI. This CDR3 is 13 amino acids long. V shed 0 bases, J shed 5 bases, and the junction held 1 base outside the gene matches. CDR3 nucleotides: TGTGCCAGCTCACCACCGACAGGGAACGAGCAGTACTTC. Encoded protein: CASSPPTGNEQYF.

This clone was seen more than once but under ten times. V is TRBV7-9 and J is TRBJ2-7; 8 nucleotides agree with TRBD1. Per the germline V gene, CDR1 is SEHNR and CDR2 is FQNEAQ (reference sequence). Unmatched junction bases numbered 3, after V lost 2 bases and J lost 3 bases. This CDR3 has 14 amino acids. The CDR3 region has the DNA TGTGCCAGCAGCTTAACGGGACAGGTCTACGAGCAGTACTTC. Amino acids: CASSLTGQVYEQYF.

This chain joins TRBV27 and TRBJ1-1; TRBD1 might be the D (6 bases). This CDR3 has 15 residues. Trimming stripped 6 bases from V and 5 bases from J, with 19 bases between. In germline, CDR1 is MNHEY, CDR2 SMNVEV (reference sequence). CDR3 residues: CASSRQVTVDTEAFF. As DNA, the CDR3 is TGTGCCAGCAGCCGACAGGTCACAGTAGATACTGAAGCTTTCTTT.

This chain links TRBV7-2 with TRBJ1-4, with 10 bases identical to TRBD1. The CDR3 loop spans 15 amino acids. V was pared by 5 bases and J by 7 bases, with 7 bases of the junction left unmatched. Germline-derived CDR1 and CDR2 are SGHTA and FQGNSA. The CDR3 sequence is CASSPRQGALEKLFF. The CDR3 DNA reads TGTGCCAGCAGCCCTCGACAGGGGGCGCTTGAAAAACTGTTTTTT.

The V gene is TRBV10-3, the J gene TRBJ1-2; TRBD1 matches at 9 bases. The germline V gene encodes CDR1 ENHRY and CDR2 SYGVKD. V gave up 0 bases and J gave up 2 bases; unmatched junction bases: 10. The length of the CDR3 is 18 residues. The DNA of the CDR3 is TGTGCCATCAGTGAGTCCGGGAAGGGACAGGGCCCAAACTATGGCTACACCTTC. Protein sequence: CAISESGKGQGPNYGYTF.

This sequence joins TRBV4-3 and TRBJ1-2, with unresolved D. CDR1 is LGHNA, CDR2 YSLEER, per germline. CDR3 size: 13 residues. The V and J ends lost 3 bases and 4 bases respectively, with 9 bases between them. This CDR3 reads CASSQSRFYGYTF. The CDR3 nucleotides are TGCGCCAGCAGCCAGAGCAGGTTCTATGGCTACACCTTC.

The rearrangement joins TRBV9 to TRBJ2-3; 7 nucleotides line up with TRBD2. CDR1 is SGDLS, CDR2 YYNGEE, per germline. Trimming removed 1 base from V and 2 bases from J; junction bases left unmatched: 13. The CDR3 spans 18 residues. The CDR3 bases are TGTGCCAGCAGCGTACGCGGCCGGCCTAGCGGCCCCACAGATACGCAGTATTTT. Its protein product is CASSVRGRPSGPTDTQYF.

The chain is built from TRBV6-4 and TRBJ2-3, with 12 bases lining up with TRBD2. The CDR3 contains 16 residues. With 4 bases clipped from V and 4 bases from J, the junction kept 6 bases outside the gene matches. From germline, CDR1 is MRHNA and CDR2 SNTAGT. The CDR3 loop is CASSADGTSGSDTQYF. The CDR3, as DNA: TGTGCCAGCAGTGCCGATGGGACTAGCGGGTCAGATACGCAGTATTTT.

The V call is TRBV7-2, the J call TRBJ2-5, with 10 bases identical to TRBD2. CDR3 size: 15 residues. With V trimmed by 4 bases and J by 4 bases, 6 bases remained unmatched. Germline values: CDR1 SGHTA, CDR2 FQGNSA. CDR3 nucleotide sequence: TGTGCCAGCAGCTCTCTAGCGGGAGACGGAGAGACCCAGTACTTC. The encoded protein is CASSSLAGDGETQYF. The full variable domain, its missing parts supplied by reference TRBV7-2 and TRBJ2-5, is GAGVSQSPSNKVTEKGKDVELRCDPISGHTALYWYRQSLGQGLEFLIYFQGNSAPDKSGLPSDRFSAERTGGSVSTLTIQRTQQEDSAVYLCASSSLAGDGETQYFGPGTRLLVL.

This rearrangement joins TRBV5-8 to TRBJ2-7; no clear D. Looked up from germline, CDR1 is SGHTS and CDR2 is YDEGEE. There are 13 residues in the CDR3. V was trimmed by 0 bases and J by 2 bases, leaving 6 bases between them. CDR3 coding DNA: TGTGCCAGCAGCTTGGGAGATGCCTACGAGCAGTACTTC. Translating gives CASSLGDAYEQYF.

CDR3 coding DNA: TGCGCCAGCAGCTTGTTGCCTAGCGGGGGGGCCTACGAGCAGTACTTC. It encodes CASSLLPSGGAYEQYF. J is TRBJ2-7 and V is TRBV5-1; 12 bases match TRBD2. CDR3 length: 16 residues. The trim removed 1 base at V and 2 bases at J, leaving 4 bases unmatched. Germline loops: CDR1 SGHRS, CDR2 YFSETQ.

This chain joins TRBV11-2 and TRBJ2-7; 9 positions match TRBD2. The V segment lost 0 bases and the J segment 5 bases; nucleotides outside the gene matches: 8. Germline CDR1 reads SGHAT; CDR2 reads FQNNGV. CDR3 length equals 16 residues. CDR3: CASSLEFGGRANEQYF. The CDR3 DNA follows: TGTGCCAGCAGCTTAGAGTTTGGCGGGAGGGCGAACGAGCAGTACTTC.

This rearrangement joins TRBV5-5 to TRBJ2-2; D is undetermined. The CDR3 sequence is 12 residues long. The germline gives CDR1 SGHKS, CDR2 YYEKEE (reference sequence). V lost 4 bases, J lost 4 bases, and 5 bases lay in between. CDR3 nucleotide sequence: TGTGCCAGCAGCCAAATCACCGGGGAGCTGTTTTTT. Its translation is CASSQITGELFF.

The chain links TRBV27 to TRBJ1-4; no definite D call. This CDR3 region has 13 residues. The germline V and J ends were trimmed by 8 bases and 10 bases, with 17 bases remaining between them. Germline V gives CDR1 MNHEY, CDR2 SMNVEV (reference sequence). The CDR3 spells CASGRDWEAKLFF. CDR3 in DNA: TGTGCCAGCGGCCGGGATTGGGAGGCAAAACTGTTTTTT. Using reference TRBV27 and TRBJ1-4 for the parts outside the CDR3, the full variable domain is EAQVTQNPRYLITVTGKKLTVTCSQNMNHEYMSWYRQDPGLGLRQIYYSMNVEVTDKGDVPEGYKVSRKEKRNFPLILESPSPNQTSLYFCASGRDWEAKLFFGSGTQLSVL.

The chain has TRBV14 and TRBJ1-2; 11 positions agree with TRBD1. Germline values: CDR1 SGHDN, CDR2 FVKESK. With 4 bases clipped from V and 4 bases from J, the junction kept 5 bases outside the gene matches. This CDR3 spans 15 amino acids. CDR3 amino acids: CASSRGTGGTYGYTF. For the CDR3, the DNA is TGTGCCAGCAGCCGCGGGACAGGGGGGACCTATGGCTACACCTTC.